This TCR beta chain was captured by sequencing in a study of T cell changes during pregnancy in multiple sclerosis. Clones were sequenced by immunoSEQ multiplex PCR, and TCRdb holds only the in-frame ones, with some missing. Among 40,000 or so clones, around 94% were seen once, and the ten largest hold about 8.3%. This CDR3 has 14 residues. The germline V gene has CDR1 SGHRS and CDR2 YFSETQ. V shed 4 bases, J shed 6 bases, and the junction held 4 bases outside the gene matches. The receptor's source is a female donor with multiple sclerosis, enrolled in a pregnancy study. This rearrangement joins TRBV5-1 to TRBJ1-4, with 9 bases fitting TRBD1. The sequencing here drew on CD8+ T cells from peripheral blood mononuclear cells, taken in the third trimester of pregnancy. CDR3 sequence: CASSTDRGYEKLFF. CDR3 bases: TGCGCCAGCAGCACGGACAGGGGCTATGAAAAACTGTTTTTT.